What follows is one T cell receptor (beta chain) and its context. Assay used: immunoSEQ multiplex PCR; TCRdb lists only in-frame clones, some missing. The sample carries under 100,000 clones, roughly 90% recorded once. CDR3 size: 15 residues. In germline, CDR1 is LNHDA, CDR2 SQIVND (reference sequence). V was cut by 7 bases and J by 7 bases, with 22 bases left in between. The source of the sample is a study of OX40 agonist ivuxolimab in advanced cancers. Systemic immunosuppression or a history of autoimmune disease excluded patients. This chain links TRBV19 with TRBJ1-2; a possible D gene is TRBD1 (6 bases). This TCR derives from an adult with an advanced solid tumor such as melanoma, head and neck, liver or kidney cancer. The material was CD4+ or CD8+ T cells sorted from blood, obtained in a trial of the OX40 agonist ivuxolimab. In DNA form, the CDR3 reads TGTGCCAGTACGGCGGGGGGCGAAGCCCGGGGTGGCTACACCTTC. Its translation is CASTAGGEARGGYTF.